Presented here are 25 T cell receptor beta chains from one specimen sequenced in a study of blood T cell repertoires in COVID-19. Here immunoSEQ multiplex PCR was the method, and the copy in TCRdb shows in-frame clones only, minus some. The sample has roughly 140,000 clones; over 70% are singletons. The sequencing input was peripheral blood. These receptors all come from a woman aged 60-70 years with acute or convalescent COVID-19.

The CDR3 spells CASSLPPWREGRETQYF. For the CDR3, the DNA is TGCGCCAGCAGCTTACCCCCCTGGCGGGAGGGCCGAGAGACCCAGTACTTC. The chain recombines TRBV5-1 with TRBJ2-5, with TRBD2 matching 9 bases. The CDR3 has 17 amino acids. Germline V lookup: CDR1 SGHRS, CDR2 YFSETQ. The ends lost 2 bases at V and 4 bases at J; junction bases unmatched: 12.

The V and J genes are TRBV30 and TRBJ1-1, with unresolved D. CDR1 and CDR2 (germline): GTSNPN, SVGIG (reference sequence). V was cut by 6 bases and J by 10 bases, with 12 bases left in between. The length of the CDR3 is 10 residues. The CDR3 DNA sequence: TGTGCCTGCGGGGTTACCAGAGCTTTCTTT. Amino acid sequence: CACGVTRAFF.

This clone was seen a handful of times. The chain links TRBV2 to TRBJ1-5; weak D call: TRBD1 (5 bases). Germline lookup yields CDR1 SNHLY and CDR2 FYNNEI. Trimming removed 3 bases from V and 1 base from J, with 10 bases in between. The length of the CDR3 is 15 residues. The CDR3 region is CASSEAQGSNQPQHF. The CDR3 nucleotides read TGTGCCAGCAGTGAGGCTCAGGGAAGCAATCAGCCCCAGCATTTT.

The rearrangement uses TRBV6-6 and TRBJ2-1, with 9 positions matching TRBD1. Looked up from germline, CDR1 is MNHNY and CDR2 is SVGAGI (reference sequence). V was clipped by 4 bases and J by 8 bases; unmatched bases: 9. This CDR3 is 15 amino acids long. DNA of the CDR3: TGTGCCAGCAGTTCAAGGACAGGGGCCAAGGATGAGCAGTTCTTC. It is translated as CASSSRTGAKDEQFF.

The rearrangement links TRBV27 to TRBJ2-7; possibly TRBD1 for D (6 bases). Looked up from germline, CDR1 is MNHEY and CDR2 is SMNVEV (reference sequence). V shed 9 bases and J shed 3 bases, with 15 bases lying between them. This CDR3 has 13 residues. CDR3 bases: TGTGCCAGTCGGGACACATTAAGCTACGAGCAGTACTTC. Translating gives CASRDTLSYEQYF.

The chain has TRBV27 and TRBJ1-2; TRBD1 agrees at 11 bases. The ends lost 5 bases at V and 8 bases at J; junction bases unmatched: 13. CDR1 and CDR2 (germline): MNHEY, SMNVEV (reference sequence). CDR3 length equals 16 residues. Here the CDR3 reads CASSDIYRDRGEGYTF. The CDR3, as DNA: TGTGCCAGCAGTGACATATACCGGGACAGGGGGGAAGGCTACACCTTC.

The chain is built from TRBV7-2 and TRBJ2-7; D is possibly TRBD2 (5 bases). The CDR3 loop spans 14 amino acids. The V end lost 8 bases, the J end lost 11 bases, and 25 bases lay between the germline ends. The germline V gene has CDR1 SGHTA and CDR2 FQGNSA. This CDR3 is CASGLPGERAEKYF. CDR3 in DNA: TGTGCCAGCGGTCTCCCCGGGGAAAGGGCGGAAAAGTACTTC.

This clone was observed a handful of times. V and J are TRBV2 and TRBJ1-1, with D hard to call. The ends were cut back, 7 bases at V and 2 bases at J, with 5 bases in the middle. This CDR3 has 11 amino acids. In germline, CDR1 is SNHLY, CDR2 FYNNEI. The CDR3 DNA reads TGTGCCAGCACCTCCAACACTGAAGCTTTCTTT. It translates to CASTSNTEAFF.

J is TRBJ1-2 and V is TRBV30; D not certain. V was trimmed by 4 bases and J by 3 bases, leaving 6 bases between them. The CDR3 runs to 11 residues. Germline CDR1 GTSNPN, CDR2 SVGIG (reference sequence). As DNA, the CDR3 is TGTGCCTGGAAAGCGGACTATGGCTACACCTTC. Encoded protein: CAWKADYGYTF.

V is TRBV6-1 and J is TRBJ2-2; 7 nucleotides line up with TRBD2. Germline lookup yields CDR1 MNHNS and CDR2 SASEGT. Trimming at V came to 3 bases and at J to 6 bases, leaving 10 bases not matched to a gene. The length of the CDR3 is 16 residues. The CDR3 is CASSEASGGFAGELFF. CDR3 in DNA: TGTGCCAGCAGTGAGGCATCGGGAGGATTCGCCGGGGAGCTGTTTTTT.

This clone turned up a few times. The V and J genes are TRBV7-8 and TRBJ1-3, with D perhaps TRBD1 (6 bases). V lost 1 base to trimming and J lost 2 bases, with 9 bases between them. The CDR3 sequence is 15 residues long. Per germline, CDR1 SGHVS and CDR2 FQNEAQ. The CDR3 region is CASSLGPGAGNTIYF. The CDR3 DNA reads TGTGCCAGCAGCTTAGGGCCAGGGGCTGGAAACACCATATATTTT. The full variable domain, completed using reference TRBV7-8 and TRBJ1-3, is GAGVSQSPRYKVAKRGQDVALRCDPISGHVSLFWYQQALGQGPEFLTYFQNEAQLDKSGLPSDRFFAERPEGSVSTLKIQRTQQEDSAVYLCASSLGPGAGNTIYFGEGSWLTVV.

This clone occurred once. The chain combines TRBV4-2 with TRBJ2-7; 8 bases are shared with TRBD2. Trimming took 0 bases from V and 5 from J; bases not matched to a gene: 9. The CDR3 is made up of 16 amino acids. CDR1 and CDR2 from the germline V gene are LGHNA and YNFKEQ. CDR3 loop: CASSQDWGLGDHEQYF. DNA for the CDR3: TGTGCCAGCAGCCAAGATTGGGGACTAGGGGACCACGAGCAGTACTTC.

The chain carries TRBV6-5 and TRBJ1-6; D not certain. The germline V gene encodes CDR1 MNHEY and CDR2 SVGAGI. Trimming cost V 0 bases and J 8 bases, with 8 bases left between them. The CDR3 spans 14 residues. CDR3 region: CASSYSGRDSPLHF. CDR3 nucleotides: TGTGCCAGCAGTTACTCGGGGAGGGATTCACCCCTCCACTTT.

The rearrangement joins TRBV19 to TRBJ2-1; 12 bases are a match to TRBD2. The V segment lost 4 bases and the J segment 0 bases; nucleotides outside the gene matches: 4. This CDR3 contains 17 residues. Germline CDR1 LNHDA, CDR2 SQIVND (reference sequence). The chain's CDR3 is CASSTRTSGTSYNEQFF. Here the CDR3 DNA reads TGTGCCAGTAGTACCCGGACTAGCGGGACCTCCTACAATGAGCAGTTCTTC.

As DNA, the CDR3 is TGTGCCAGCAGCGTAGCAGGGACAGGAGGCACTGAAGCTTTCTTT. Protein: CASSVAGTGGTEAFF. V is TRBV9 and J is TRBJ1-1; 8 bases fit TRBD1. CDR1 and CDR2 from the germline V gene are SGDLS and YYNGEE. V was pared by 0 bases and J by 4 bases, with 5 bases of the junction left unmatched. The CDR3 covers 15 residues.

This chain connects TRBV2 to TRBJ2-1; perhaps TRBD2 as D (6 bases). Deletions cut 0 bases from V and 0 bases from J, with 12 bases between. This CDR3 contains 17 residues. Germline CDR1 and CDR2: SNHLY and FYNNEI. The CDR3 nucleotides read TGTGCCAGCAGTGAAGCCCTAGCGCATAGCTCCTACAATGAGCAGTTCTTC. Amino acid sequence: CASSEALAHSSYNEQFF.

The chain links TRBV11-2 to TRBJ1-5; D unresolved. This CDR3 spans 15 amino acids. Trimming pared 0 bases from V and 0 bases from J, leaving 6 bases between. CDR1 and CDR2 (germline): SGHAT, FQNNGV. CDR3 nucleotide sequence: TGTGCCAGCAGCTTAGATCACGGTAGCAATCAGCCCCAGCATTTT. This translates into CASSLDHGSNQPQHF.

The J gene is TRBJ1-2, the V gene TRBV3-1 (or the pseudogene TRBV3-2); 9 bases are a match to TRBD1. After removal of 2 bases from V and 8 bases from J, the junction contained 6 bases not matched to a gene. The CDR3 is 14 residues long. Germline V gives CDR1 LGHDT, CDR2 YNNKEL (reference sequence). CDR3 loop: CASSQPGTGFGYTF. For the CDR3, the DNA is TGTGCCAGCAGCCAACCCGGGACAGGGTTCGGCTACACCTTC.

J is TRBJ1-4 and V is TRBV6-5; 8 bases agree with TRBD1. V dropped 4 bases and J dropped 7; count of bases not matched to a gene: 5. The CDR3 contains 14 residues. Germline V CDR1 and CDR2: MNHEY, SVGAGI. CDR3 bases: TGTGCCAGCAGTTTCACAGGGGGTTCTGAAAAACTGTTTTTT. The encoded protein is CASSFTGGSEKLFF.

The rearrangement joins TRBV5-8 to TRBJ2-3; D perhaps matches TRBD1 (5 bases). The CDR3 runs to 16 residues. From germline, CDR1 is SGHTS and CDR2 YDEGEE. Trimming cost V 1 base and J 4 bases, with 16 bases left between them. CDR3 sequence: CASSLLDVGVADTQYF. CDR3 sequence (DNA): TGTGCCAGCAGCTTGCTTGATGTAGGGGTGGCAGATACGCAGTATTTT.

The chain uses TRBV5-1 and TRBJ2-5; the D gene is possibly TRBD2 (6 bases). The CDR3 sequence is 15 residues long. The V gene lost 2 bases and the J gene lost 5 bases, with 16 bases spanning the gap. Germline CDR1 SGHRS, CDR2 YFSETQ. CDR3 in DNA: TGCGCCAGCAGCTTCGGCACTCGCGGAGGGGAGACCCAGTACTTC. Its translation: CASSFGTRGGETQYF. The whole variable domain, remainder taken from reference TRBV5-1 and TRBJ2-5, is KAGVTQTPRYLIKTRGQQVTLSCSPISGHRSVSWYQQTPGQGLQFLFEYFSETQRNKGNFPGRFSGRQFSNSRSEMNVSTLELGDSALYLCASSFGTRGGETQYFGPGTRLLVL.

The genes are TRBV24-1 and TRBJ2-1, with TRBD1 as a possible D gene (6 bases). Germline V gene lookup returns CDR1 KGHDR and CDR2 SFDVKD. Trimming took 5 bases from V and 6 from J, leaving 19 bases between them. CDR3 length equals 16 residues. In nucleotides, the CDR3 is TGTGCCACCAGTGGCCTGAACAGGGACGGGATCAATGAGCAGTTCTTC. Protein product: CATSGLNRDGINEQFF.

This clone has more than one count but fewer than ten. The V gene is TRBV5-4, the J gene TRBJ2-1; D perhaps matches TRBD2 (7 bases). CDR3 length: 11 amino acids. The V end was cut by 5 bases, the J end by 10 bases, with 10 bases between. Germline V lookup: CDR1 SGHNT, CDR2 YYREEE (reference sequence). CDR3 in DNA: TGTGCCAGCAGGGGGGGGGCCGAGCAGTTCTTC. Translated, it gives CASRGGAEQFF.

This clone was seen at least ten times. V and J are TRBV7-9 and TRBJ1-6, with 9 nucleotides matching TRBD1. Germline V gives CDR1 SEHNR, CDR2 FQNEAQ (reference sequence). Unmatched junction bases numbered 4, after V lost 3 bases and J lost 7 bases. CDR3 size: 15 residues. The chain's CDR3 is CASSFAGTGNSPLHF. The CDR3 nucleotides are TGTGCCAGCAGCTTCGCCGGGACAGGGAATTCACCCCTCCACTTT.

The chain couples TRBV5-1 to TRBJ2-2, with TRBD1 matching over 7 bases. This CDR3 comprises 14 residues. The junction had 2 bases not matched to a gene; V was cut back by 3 bases and J by 3 bases. CDR1 and CDR2 from the germline V gene are SGHRS and YFSETQ. Here the CDR3 reads CASSSGQDTGELFF. The CDR3, as DNA: TGCGCCAGCAGCTCAGGACAGGACACCGGGGAGCTGTTTTTT.